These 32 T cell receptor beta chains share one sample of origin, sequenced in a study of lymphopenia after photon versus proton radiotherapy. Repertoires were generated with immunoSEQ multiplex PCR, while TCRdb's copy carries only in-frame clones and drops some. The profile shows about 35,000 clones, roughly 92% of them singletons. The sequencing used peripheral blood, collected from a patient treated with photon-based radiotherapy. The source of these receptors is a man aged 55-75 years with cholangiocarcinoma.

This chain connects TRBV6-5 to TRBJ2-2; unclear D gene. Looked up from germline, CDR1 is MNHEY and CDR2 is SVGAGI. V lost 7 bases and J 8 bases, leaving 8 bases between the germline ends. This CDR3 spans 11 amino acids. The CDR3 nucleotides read TGTGCCAGCACCCACGGAGGGGAGCTGTTTTTT. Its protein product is CASTHGGELFF.

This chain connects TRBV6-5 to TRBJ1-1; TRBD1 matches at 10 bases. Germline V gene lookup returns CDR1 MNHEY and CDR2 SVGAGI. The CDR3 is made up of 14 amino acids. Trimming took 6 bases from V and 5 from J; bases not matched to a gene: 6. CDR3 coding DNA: TGTGCCAGCAGACGGGACAGGGGTAGTACTGAAGCTTTCTTT. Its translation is CASRRDRGSTEAFF.

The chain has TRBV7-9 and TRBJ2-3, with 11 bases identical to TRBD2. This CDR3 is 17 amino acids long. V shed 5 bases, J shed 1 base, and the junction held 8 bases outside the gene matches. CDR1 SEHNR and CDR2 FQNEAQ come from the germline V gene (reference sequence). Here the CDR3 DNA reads TGTGCCAGCAGCACGACTAGCGGGGCCCCAGGCACAGATACGCAGTATTTT. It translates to CASSTTSGAPGTDTQYF.

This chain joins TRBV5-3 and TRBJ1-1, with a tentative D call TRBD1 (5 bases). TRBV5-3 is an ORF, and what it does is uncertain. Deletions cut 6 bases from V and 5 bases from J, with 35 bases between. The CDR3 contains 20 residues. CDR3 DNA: TGTGCCAGAAACCCTTATAAACCAAGCGTCCTGGGGAAGGAGGGGACTGAAGCTTTCTTT. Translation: CARNPYKPSVLGKEGTEAFF.

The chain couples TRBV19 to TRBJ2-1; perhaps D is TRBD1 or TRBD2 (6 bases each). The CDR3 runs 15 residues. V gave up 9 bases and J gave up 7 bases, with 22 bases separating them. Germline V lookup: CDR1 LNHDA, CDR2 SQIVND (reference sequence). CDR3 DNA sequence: TGTGCCAGCATTAATCGGGGGCAGGGTCATAATGAGCAGTTCTTC. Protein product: CASINRGQGHNEQFF.

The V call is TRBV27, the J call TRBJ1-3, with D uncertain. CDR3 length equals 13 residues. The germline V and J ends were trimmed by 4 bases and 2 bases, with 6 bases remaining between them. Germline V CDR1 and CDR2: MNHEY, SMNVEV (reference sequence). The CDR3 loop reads CASSYRPGNTIYF. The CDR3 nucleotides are TGTGCCAGCAGTTACAGACCTGGAAACACCATATATTTT.

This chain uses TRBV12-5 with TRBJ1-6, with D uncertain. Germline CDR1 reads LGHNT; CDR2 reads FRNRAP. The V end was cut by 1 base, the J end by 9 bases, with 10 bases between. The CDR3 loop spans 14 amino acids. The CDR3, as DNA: TGTGCTAGTGGTTTGGGGGTTTATGGTTCACCCCTCCACTTT. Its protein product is CASGLGVYGSPLHF.

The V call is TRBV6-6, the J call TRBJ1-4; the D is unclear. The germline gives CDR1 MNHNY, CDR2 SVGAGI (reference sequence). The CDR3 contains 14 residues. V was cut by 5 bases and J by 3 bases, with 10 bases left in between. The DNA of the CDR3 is TGTGCCAGCAGTCGGGTGGGAGCTAATGAAAAACTGTTTTTT. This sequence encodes CASSRVGANEKLFF.

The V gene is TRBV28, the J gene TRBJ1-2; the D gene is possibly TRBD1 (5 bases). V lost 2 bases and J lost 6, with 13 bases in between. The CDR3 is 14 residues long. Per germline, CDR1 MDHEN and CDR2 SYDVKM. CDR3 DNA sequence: TGTGCCAGCAGTTTAGACGGGACCCTACATGGCTACACCTTC. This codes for CASSLDGTLHGYTF.

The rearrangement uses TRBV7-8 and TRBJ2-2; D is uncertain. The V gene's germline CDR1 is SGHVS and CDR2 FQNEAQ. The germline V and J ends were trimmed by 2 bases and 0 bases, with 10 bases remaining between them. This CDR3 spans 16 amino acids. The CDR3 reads CASSLSGSSNTGELFF. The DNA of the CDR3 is TGTGCCAGCAGCTTATCGGGCAGTTCGAACACCGGGGAGCTGTTTTTT.

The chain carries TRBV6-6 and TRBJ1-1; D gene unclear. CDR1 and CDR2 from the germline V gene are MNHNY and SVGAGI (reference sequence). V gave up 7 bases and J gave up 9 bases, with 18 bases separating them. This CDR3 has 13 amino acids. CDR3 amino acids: CASITARVSQAFF. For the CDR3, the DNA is TGTGCCAGCATCACCGCTCGGGTCAGCCAAGCTTTCTTT.

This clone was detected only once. The CDR3 nucleotides read TGTGCCAGCAGCTTCAATATGGAGACCCAGTACTTC. Translated: CASSFNMETQYF. The rearrangement joins TRBV11-2 to TRBJ2-5, with unresolved D. Trimming removed 3 bases at V and 5 bases at J, with 7 bases between. Germline V gene lookup returns CDR1 SGHAT and CDR2 FQNNGV. The CDR3 runs to 12 residues. The entire variable domain, with the rest obtained from reference TRBV11-2 and TRBJ2-5, is as follows: EAGVAQSPRYKIIEKRQSVAFWCNPISGHATLYWYQQILGQGPKLLIQFQNNGVVDDSQLPKDRFSAERLKGVDSTLKIQPAKLEDSAVYLCASSFNMETQYFGPGTRLLVL.

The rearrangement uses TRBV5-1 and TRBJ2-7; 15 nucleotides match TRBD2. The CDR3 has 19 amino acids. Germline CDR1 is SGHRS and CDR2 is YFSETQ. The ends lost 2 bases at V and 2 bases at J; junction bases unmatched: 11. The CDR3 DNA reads TGCGCCAGCAGCTTACGGACTAGCGGGAGGGCCGATCTCCCCTACGAGCAGTACTTC. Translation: CASSLRTSGRADLPYEQYF.

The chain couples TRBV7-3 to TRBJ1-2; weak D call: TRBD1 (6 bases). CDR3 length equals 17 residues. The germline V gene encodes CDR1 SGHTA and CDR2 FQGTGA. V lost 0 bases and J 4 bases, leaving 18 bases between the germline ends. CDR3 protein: CASSLTSGGEIGYGYTF. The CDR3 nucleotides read TGTGCCAGCAGCTTAACTTCTGGGGGCGAGATCGGCTATGGCTACACCTTC. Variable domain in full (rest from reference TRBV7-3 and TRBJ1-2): GAGVSQTPSNKVTEKGKYVELRCDPISGHTALYWYRQSLGQGPEFLIYFQGTGAADDSGLPNDRFFAVRPEGSVSTLKIQRTERGDSAVYLCASSLTSGGEIGYGYTFGSGTRLTVV.

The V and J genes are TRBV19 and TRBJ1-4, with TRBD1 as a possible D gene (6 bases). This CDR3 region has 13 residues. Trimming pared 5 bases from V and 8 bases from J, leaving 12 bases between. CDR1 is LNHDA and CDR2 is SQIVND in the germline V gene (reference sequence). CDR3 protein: CASSANRDEKLFF. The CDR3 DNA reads TGTGCCAGTAGTGCCAACAGGGACGAAAAACTGTTTTTT. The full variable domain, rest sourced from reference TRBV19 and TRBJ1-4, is DGGITQSPKYLFRKEGQNVTLSCEQNLNHDAMYWYRQDPGQGLRLIYYSQIVNDFQKGDIAEGYSVSREKKESFPLTVTSAQKNPTAFYLCASSANRDEKLFFGSGTQLSVL.

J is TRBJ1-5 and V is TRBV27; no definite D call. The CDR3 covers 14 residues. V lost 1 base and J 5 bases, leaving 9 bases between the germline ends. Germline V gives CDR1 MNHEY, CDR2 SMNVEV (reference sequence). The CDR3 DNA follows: TGTGCCAGCAGTTTATATGCGGGAGATCAGCCCCAGCATTTT. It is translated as CASSLYAGDQPQHF.

Here the CDR3 reads CAISVQGARDRGYEQYF. The CDR3 nucleotides read TGTGCCATCAGTGTACAGGGGGCCAGGGACAGAGGCTACGAGCAGTACTTC. The rearrangement uses TRBV10-3 and TRBJ2-7, with TRBD1 matching 9 bases. This CDR3 region has 17 residues. The junction had 13 bases not matched to a gene; V was cut back by 4 bases and J by 3 bases. Germline V lookup: CDR1 ENHRY, CDR2 SYGVKD.

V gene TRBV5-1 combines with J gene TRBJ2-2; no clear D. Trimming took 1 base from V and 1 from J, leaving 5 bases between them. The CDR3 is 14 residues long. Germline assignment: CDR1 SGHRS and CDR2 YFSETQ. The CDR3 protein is CASSLYGNTGELFF. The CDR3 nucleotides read TGCGCCAGCAGCTTGTATGGGAACACCGGGGAGCTGTTTTTT.

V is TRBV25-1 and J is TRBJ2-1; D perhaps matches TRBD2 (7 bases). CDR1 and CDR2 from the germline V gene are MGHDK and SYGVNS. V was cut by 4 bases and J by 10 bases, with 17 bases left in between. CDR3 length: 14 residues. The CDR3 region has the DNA TGTGCCAGCAGTGCCTTGGGGGGGCGCAGCGAGCAGTTCTTC. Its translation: CASSALGGRSEQFF.

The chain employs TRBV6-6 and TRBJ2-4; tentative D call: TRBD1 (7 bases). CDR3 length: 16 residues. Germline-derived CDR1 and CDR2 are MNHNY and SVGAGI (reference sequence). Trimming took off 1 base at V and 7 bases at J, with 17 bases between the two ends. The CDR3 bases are TGTGCCAGCAGTTACTTCGTAGAGGGGGCGGGGAACATTCAGTACTTC. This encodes CASSYFVEGAGNIQYF.

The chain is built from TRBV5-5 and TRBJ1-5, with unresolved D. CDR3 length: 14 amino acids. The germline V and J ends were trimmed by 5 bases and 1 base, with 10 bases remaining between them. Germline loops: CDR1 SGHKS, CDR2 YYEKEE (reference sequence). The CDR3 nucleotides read TGTGCCAGCAGTCCTGGACTGAGCAATCAGCCCCAGCATTTT. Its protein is CASSPGLSNQPQHF. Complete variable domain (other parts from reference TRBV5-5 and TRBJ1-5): DAGVTQSPTHLIKTRGQQVTLRCSPISGHKSVSWYQQVLGQGPQFIFQYYEKEERGRGNFPDRFSARQFPNYSSELNVNALLLGDSALYLCASSPGLSNQPQHFGDGTRLSIL.

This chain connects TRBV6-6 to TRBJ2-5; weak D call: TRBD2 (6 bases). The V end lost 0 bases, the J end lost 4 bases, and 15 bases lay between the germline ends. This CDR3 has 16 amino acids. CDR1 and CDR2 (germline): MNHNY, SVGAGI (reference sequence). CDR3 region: CASSYSPTRRGETQYF. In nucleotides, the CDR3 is TGTGCCAGCAGTTACTCTCCTACTAGGAGGGGAGAGACCCAGTACTTC.

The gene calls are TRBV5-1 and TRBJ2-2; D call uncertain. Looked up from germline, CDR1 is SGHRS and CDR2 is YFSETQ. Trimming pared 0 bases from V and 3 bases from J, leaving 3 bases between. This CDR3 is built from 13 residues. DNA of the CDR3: TGCGCCAGCAGCTTGGAATACACCGGGGAGCTGTTTTTT. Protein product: CASSLEYTGELFF.

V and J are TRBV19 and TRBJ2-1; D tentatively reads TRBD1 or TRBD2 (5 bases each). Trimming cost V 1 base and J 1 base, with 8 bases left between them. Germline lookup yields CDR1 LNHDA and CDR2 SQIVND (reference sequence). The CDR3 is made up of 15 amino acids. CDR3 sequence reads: CASSIAGGSYNEQFF. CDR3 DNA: TGTGCCAGTAGTATAGCTGGGGGATCCTACAATGAGCAGTTCTTC.

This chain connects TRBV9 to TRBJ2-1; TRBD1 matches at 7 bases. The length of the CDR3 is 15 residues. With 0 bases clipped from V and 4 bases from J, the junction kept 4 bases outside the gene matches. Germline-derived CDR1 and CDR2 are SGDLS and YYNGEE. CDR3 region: CASSVEQGPYNEQFF. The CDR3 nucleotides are TGTGCCAGCAGCGTAGAACAGGGGCCTTACAATGAGCAGTTCTTC.

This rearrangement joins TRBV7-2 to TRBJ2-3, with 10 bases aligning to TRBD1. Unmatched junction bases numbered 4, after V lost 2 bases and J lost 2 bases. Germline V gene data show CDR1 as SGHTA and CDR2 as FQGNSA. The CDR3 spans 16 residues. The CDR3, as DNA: TGTGCCAGCAGCTTAAGCGGGACAGGGGACACAGATACGCAGTATTTT. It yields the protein CASSLSGTGDTDTQYF.

In nucleotides, the CDR3 is TGTGCCAGTTGGGCCGGAAACACCATATATTTT. It specifies CASWAGNTIYF. The chain recombines TRBV19 with TRBJ1-3; D is unresolved. The CDR3 spans 11 residues. Germline CDR1 is LNHDA and CDR2 is SQIVND (reference sequence). Deletions cut 8 bases from V and 4 bases from J, with 6 bases between.

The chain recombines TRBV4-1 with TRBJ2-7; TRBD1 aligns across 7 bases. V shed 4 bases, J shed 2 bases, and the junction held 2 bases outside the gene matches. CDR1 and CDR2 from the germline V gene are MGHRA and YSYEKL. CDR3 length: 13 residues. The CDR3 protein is CASSPGQPYEQYF. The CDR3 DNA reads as TGCGCCAGCAGCCCGGGACAGCCCTACGAGCAGTACTTC.

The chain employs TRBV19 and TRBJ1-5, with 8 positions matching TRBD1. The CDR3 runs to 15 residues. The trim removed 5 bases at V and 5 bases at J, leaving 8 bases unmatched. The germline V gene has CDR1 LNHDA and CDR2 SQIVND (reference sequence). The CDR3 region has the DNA TGTGCCAGTAGTGTTGTACAGGGGGGGTATCAGCCCCAGCATTTT. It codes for CASSVVQGGYQPQHF.

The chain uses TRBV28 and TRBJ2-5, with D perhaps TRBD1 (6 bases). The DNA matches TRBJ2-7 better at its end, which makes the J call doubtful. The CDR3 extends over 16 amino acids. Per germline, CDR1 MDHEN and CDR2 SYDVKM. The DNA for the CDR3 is TGTGCCAGCAGCGCCCTACAGGGTAGAGTCTCTTACGAGCAGTACTTC. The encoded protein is CASSALQGRVSYEQYF.

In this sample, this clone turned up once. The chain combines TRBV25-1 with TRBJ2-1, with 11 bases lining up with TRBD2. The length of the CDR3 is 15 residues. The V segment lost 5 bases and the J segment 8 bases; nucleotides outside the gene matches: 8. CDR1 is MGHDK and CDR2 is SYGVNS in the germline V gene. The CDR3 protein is CASSYYSGRADEQFF. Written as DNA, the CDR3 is TGTGCCAGCAGTTATTATAGCGGGAGGGCGGATGAGCAGTTCTTC.

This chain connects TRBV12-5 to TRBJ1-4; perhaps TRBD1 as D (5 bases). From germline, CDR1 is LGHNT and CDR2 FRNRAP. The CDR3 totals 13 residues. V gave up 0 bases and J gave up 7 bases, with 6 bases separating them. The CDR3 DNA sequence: TGTGCTAGTGGTTTGGTAAGGGGTGAAAAACTGTTTTTT. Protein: CASGLVRGEKLFF.